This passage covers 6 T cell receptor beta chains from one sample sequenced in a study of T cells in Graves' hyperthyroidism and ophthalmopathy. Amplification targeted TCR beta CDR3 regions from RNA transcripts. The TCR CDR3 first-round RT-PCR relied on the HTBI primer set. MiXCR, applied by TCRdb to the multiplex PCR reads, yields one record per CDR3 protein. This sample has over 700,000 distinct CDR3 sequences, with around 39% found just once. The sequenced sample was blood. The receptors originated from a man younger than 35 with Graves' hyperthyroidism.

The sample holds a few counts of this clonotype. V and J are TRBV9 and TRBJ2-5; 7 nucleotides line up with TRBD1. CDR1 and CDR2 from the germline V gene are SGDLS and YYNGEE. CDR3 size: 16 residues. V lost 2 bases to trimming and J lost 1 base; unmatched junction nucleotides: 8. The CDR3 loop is CASSVSSGTAQETQYF. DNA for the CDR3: TGTGCCAGCAGCGTCAGTTCGGGGACAGCCCAAGAGACCCAGTACTTC.

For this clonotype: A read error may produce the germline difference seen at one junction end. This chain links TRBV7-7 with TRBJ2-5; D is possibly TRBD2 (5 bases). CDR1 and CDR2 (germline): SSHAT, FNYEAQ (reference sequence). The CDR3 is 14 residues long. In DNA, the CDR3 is TGTGCTAGCAGCTTAGCGAACCAGCAAGAGACCCGGTACTTC. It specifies CASSLANQQETRYF.

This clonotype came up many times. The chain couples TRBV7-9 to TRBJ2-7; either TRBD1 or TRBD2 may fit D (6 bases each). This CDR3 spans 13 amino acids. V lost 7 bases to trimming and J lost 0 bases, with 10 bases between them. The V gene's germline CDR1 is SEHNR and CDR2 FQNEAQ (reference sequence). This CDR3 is CASTSGASYEQYF. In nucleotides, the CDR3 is TGTGCCAGCACTTCGGGGGCCTCCTACGAGCAGTACTTC.

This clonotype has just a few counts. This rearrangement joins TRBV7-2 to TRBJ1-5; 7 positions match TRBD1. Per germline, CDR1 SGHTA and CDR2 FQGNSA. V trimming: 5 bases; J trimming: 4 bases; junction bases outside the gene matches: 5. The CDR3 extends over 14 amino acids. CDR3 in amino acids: CASSVTGRNQPQHF. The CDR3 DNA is TGTGCCAGCAGCGTGACAGGGAGGAATCAGCCCCAGCATTTT.

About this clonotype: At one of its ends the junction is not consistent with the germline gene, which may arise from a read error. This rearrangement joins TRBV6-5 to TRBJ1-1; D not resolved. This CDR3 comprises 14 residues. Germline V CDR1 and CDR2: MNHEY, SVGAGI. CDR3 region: CASSLAIGGTETFF. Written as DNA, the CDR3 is TGTGCCAGCAGTTTAGCGATAGGCGGTACTGAAACTTTCTTT.

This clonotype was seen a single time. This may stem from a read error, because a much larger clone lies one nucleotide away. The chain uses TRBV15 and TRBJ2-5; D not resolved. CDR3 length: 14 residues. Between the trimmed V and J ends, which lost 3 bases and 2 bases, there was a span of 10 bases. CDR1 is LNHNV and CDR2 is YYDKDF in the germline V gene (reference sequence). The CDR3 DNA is TGTGCCACCAGCAGGTCAAGCAAACAAGAGACCCAGTACTTC. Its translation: CATSRSSKQETQYF. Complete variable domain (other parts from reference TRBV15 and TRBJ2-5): DAMVIQNPRYQVTQFGKPVTLSCSQTLNHNVMYWYQQKSSQAPKLLFHYYDKDFNNEADTPDNFQSRRPNTSFCFLDIRSPGLGDTAMYLCATSRSSKQETQYFGPGTRLLVL.